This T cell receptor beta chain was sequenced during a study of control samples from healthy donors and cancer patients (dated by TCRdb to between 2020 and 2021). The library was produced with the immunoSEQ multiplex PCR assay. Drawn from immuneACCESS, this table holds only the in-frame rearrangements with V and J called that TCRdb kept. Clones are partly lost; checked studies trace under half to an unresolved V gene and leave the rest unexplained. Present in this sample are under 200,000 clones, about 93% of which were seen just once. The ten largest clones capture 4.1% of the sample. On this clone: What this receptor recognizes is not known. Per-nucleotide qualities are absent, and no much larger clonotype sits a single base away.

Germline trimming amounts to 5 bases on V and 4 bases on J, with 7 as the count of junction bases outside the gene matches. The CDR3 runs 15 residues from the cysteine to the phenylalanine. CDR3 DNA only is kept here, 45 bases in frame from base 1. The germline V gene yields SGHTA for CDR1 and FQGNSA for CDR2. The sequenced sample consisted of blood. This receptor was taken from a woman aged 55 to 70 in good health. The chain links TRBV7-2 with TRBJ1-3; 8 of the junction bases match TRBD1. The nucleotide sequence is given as TGTGCCAGCAGCACGACAGGGGAAGTGGGAAACACCATATATTTT. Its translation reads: CASSTTGEVGNTIYF.